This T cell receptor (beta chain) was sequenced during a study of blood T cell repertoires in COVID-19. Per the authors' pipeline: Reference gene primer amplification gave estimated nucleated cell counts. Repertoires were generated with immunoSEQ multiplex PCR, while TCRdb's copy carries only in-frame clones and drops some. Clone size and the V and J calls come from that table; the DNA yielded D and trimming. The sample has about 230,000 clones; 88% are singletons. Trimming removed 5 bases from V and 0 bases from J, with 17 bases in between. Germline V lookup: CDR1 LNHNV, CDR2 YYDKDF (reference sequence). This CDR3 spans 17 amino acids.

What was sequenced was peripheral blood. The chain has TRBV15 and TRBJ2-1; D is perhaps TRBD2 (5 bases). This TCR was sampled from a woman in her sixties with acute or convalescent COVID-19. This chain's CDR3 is CATSRAGGPSSYNEQFF. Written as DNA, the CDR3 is TGTGCCACCAGCCGAGCTGGAGGCCCAAGCTCCTACAATGAGCAGTTCTTC.